Given below is one T cell receptor (beta chain) in context. The antigen is undetermined. The record originates from a study of OX40 agonist ivuxolimab in advanced cancers. Assay: immunoSEQ multiplex PCR; the TCRdb copy retains only in-frame clones and omits some. The sample has about 43,000 clones, roughly 94% seen once. Study conclusions and caveats: At doses 0.1 to 3.0 mg/kg, CD4+ and CD8+ clones expanded.

The input for sequencing was CD4+ or CD8+ T cells sorted from blood, taken in a trial of the OX40 agonist ivuxolimab. The clonotype was recovered from an adult with an advanced solid tumor such as melanoma, head and neck, liver or kidney cancer.

As DNA, the CDR3 is TGTGCCAGCAGCTCTTTCGTTGGCAATGAGCAGTTCTTC. This encodes CASSSFVGNEQFF. V usage is TRBV7-9 and J usage is TRBJ2-1; D ambiguous. V lost 4 bases and J lost 6, with 10 bases in between. CDR3 length equals 13 residues. The germline V gene encodes CDR1 SEHNR and CDR2 FQNEAQ (reference sequence).